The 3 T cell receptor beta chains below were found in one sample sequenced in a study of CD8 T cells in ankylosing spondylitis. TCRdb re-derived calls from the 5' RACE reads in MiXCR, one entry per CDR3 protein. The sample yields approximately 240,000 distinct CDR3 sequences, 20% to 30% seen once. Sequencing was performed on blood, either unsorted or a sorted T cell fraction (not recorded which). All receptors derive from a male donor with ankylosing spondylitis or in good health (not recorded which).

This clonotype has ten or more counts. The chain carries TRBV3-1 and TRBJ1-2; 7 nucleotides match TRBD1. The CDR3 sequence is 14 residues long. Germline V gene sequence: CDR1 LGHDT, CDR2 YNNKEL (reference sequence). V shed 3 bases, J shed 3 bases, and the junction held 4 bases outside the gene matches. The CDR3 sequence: CASSQYDRDYGYTF. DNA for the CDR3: TGTGCCAGCAGCCAGTACGACAGGGACTATGGCTACACCTTC.

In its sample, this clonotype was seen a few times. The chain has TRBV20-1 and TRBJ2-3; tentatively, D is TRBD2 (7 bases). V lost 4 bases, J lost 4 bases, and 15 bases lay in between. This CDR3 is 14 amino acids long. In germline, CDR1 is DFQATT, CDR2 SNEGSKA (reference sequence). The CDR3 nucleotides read TGCAGTGCTAACGAGGGGGGGCGCTCAGATACGCAGTATTTT. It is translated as CSANEGGRSDTQYF.

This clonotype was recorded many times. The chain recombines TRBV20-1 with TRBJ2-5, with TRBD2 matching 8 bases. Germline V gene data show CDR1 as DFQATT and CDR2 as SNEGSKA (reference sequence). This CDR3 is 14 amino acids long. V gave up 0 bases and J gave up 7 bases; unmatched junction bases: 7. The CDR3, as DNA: TGCAGTGCTAGAGAGCGAGGACGGGGGGGGACCCAGTACTTC. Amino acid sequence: CSARERGRGGTQYF.